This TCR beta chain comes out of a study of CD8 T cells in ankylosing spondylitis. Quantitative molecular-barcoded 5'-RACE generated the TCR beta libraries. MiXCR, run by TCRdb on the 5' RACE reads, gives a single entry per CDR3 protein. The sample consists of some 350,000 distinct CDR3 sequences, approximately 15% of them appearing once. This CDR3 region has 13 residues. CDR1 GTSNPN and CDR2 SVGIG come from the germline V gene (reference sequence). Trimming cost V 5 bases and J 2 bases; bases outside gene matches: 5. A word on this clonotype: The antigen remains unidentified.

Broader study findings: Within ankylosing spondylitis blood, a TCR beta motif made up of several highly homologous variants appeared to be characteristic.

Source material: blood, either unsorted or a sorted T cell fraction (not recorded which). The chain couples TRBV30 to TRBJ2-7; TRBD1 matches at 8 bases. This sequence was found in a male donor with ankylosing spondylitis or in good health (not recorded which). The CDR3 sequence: CAWDRGSTYEQYF. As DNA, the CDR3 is TGTGCCTGGGACAGGGGATCAACCTACGAGCAGTACTTC.